This T cell receptor (beta chain) is from a study of CD8+ T cells in alopecia areata. About the study: Administration of oral tofacitinib to treated patients was at 5 to 10 mg twice daily.

The CDR3 loop spans 15 amino acids. From germline, CDR1 is MNHNS and CDR2 SASEGT. Trimming pared 7 bases from V and 2 bases from J, leaving 17 bases between. Extracted RNA was reverse transcribed into cDNA, the sequencing template. Clones were sequenced by immunoSEQ multiplex PCR, and TCRdb holds only the in-frame ones, with some missing. The repertoire consists of about 190,000 clones, with over 55% occurring once and the leading ten covering over 0.9%. Regarding the study as a whole: As there was one nonresponder, how baseline CD8+ expansion relates to response remains uncertain.

Indicated treatment: oral pan-JAK inhibitor, 5-10 mg twice daily. Comments on this clone: The antigen remains undetermined.

The sequenced sample was CD4+ T cells sorted from blood, obtained at week 24, from a patient treated with tofacitinib. The clonotype originates from a human donor with alopecia areata. The chain joins TRBV6-1 to TRBJ1-1, with D perhaps matching TRBD1 (5 bases). The CDR3 region is CASTTEGQLNTEAFF. For the CDR3, the DNA is TGTGCCAGCACCACTGAGGGGCAACTAAACACTGAAGCTTTCTTT.